These 20 T cell receptor beta chains originate from one sample sequenced in a study of T-cell reconstitution after alpha-beta-depleted transplantation in children. It was with unique molecular identifiers that the TCRbeta library was prepared. TCRdb re-called the PCR reads through MiXCR, storing one row per CDR3 protein. The sample carries 300,000 to 400,000 distinct CDR3 sequences, roughly 15% recorded once. The source was PBMCs, mostly from graft donor cells, collected 360 days after TCRalphabeta/CD19-depleted stem cell transplant. All receptors come from a male patient aged 2-15 years who had a stem cell transplant for acute lymphoblastic leukemia, so the T cells may come from the graft donor.

Many counts were recorded for this clonotype. In DNA, the CDR3 is TGTGCCAGCAGTTTCTCAGCTGTCAGGTACACTGAAGCTTTCTTT. Translation gives CASSFSAVRYTEAFF. The genes are TRBV27 and TRBJ1-1; D ambiguous. The CDR3 sequence is 15 residues long. The ends were cut back, 3 bases at V and 3 bases at J, with 14 bases in the middle. Germline V gene lookup returns CDR1 MNHEY and CDR2 SMNVEV (reference sequence).

A few counts support this clonotype. The chain recombines TRBV6-2 or TRBV6-3 with TRBJ2-5; no firm D call. Germline CDR1 and CDR2: MNHEY and SVGEGT. This CDR3 has 15 residues. V lost 2 bases and J lost 5, with 15 bases in between. In DNA form, the CDR3 reads TGTGCCAGCAGTTACCGGGCTAGAATCAGGGAGACCCAGTACTTC. It is translated as CASSYRARIRETQYF.

In its sample, this clonotype was seen many times. V and J are TRBV20-1 and TRBJ2-1; 9 bases line up with TRBD1. This CDR3 contains 16 residues. V was clipped by 1 base and J by 3 bases; unmatched bases: 7. CDR1 and CDR2 from the germline V gene are DFQATT and SNEGSKA (reference sequence). Here the CDR3 DNA reads TGCAGTGCTAGAGTGGGGGGGACAGGGTTCTACAATGAGCAGTTCTTC. Its translation: CSARVGGTGFYNEQFF.

The chain employs TRBV29-1 and TRBJ2-3; TRBD2 matches 8 bases. CDR3 size: 15 residues. J gave up 4 bases and V 6 bases, and 12 bases lay outside the gene matches. Germline assignment: CDR1 SQVTM and CDR2 ANQGSEA. Written as DNA, the CDR3 is TGCAGCGTCGGACAAGCGGGAGTTGGCTCAGATACGCAGTATTTT. This sequence encodes CSVGQAGVGSDTQYF.

V gene TRBV28 combines with J gene TRBJ2-7; 9 positions match TRBD2. This CDR3 has 14 residues. The V gene's germline CDR1 is MDHEN and CDR2 SYDVKM. V was pared by 7 bases and J by 1 base, with 5 bases of the junction left unmatched. Here the CDR3 DNA reads TGTGCCAGCACCAAGACTAGCGGATCCTACGAGCAGTACTTC. This codes for CASTKTSGSYEQYF.

This clonotype was seen more than once but under ten times. V and J are TRBV12-3 or TRBV12-4 and TRBJ2-3; D possibly corresponds to TRBD2 (6 bases). The CDR3 totals 15 residues. V lost 3 bases, J lost 1 base, and 11 bases lay in between. In nucleotides, the CDR3 is TGTGCCAGCAGTTTTTGGGCTAGCGGCACAGATACGCAGTATTTT. Translated, it gives CASSFWASGTDTQYF.

The genes are TRBV12-3 or TRBV12-4 and TRBJ1-5, with TRBD1 matching over 11 bases. The J segment lost 3 bases and the V segment lost 1 base, leaving 2 bases of the junction unmatched. The CDR3 consists of 16 residues. Here the CDR3 DNA reads TGTGCCAGCAGTTTAGAGGGACAGGGGGTCAATCAGCCCCAGCATTTT. Its translation: CASSLEGQGVNQPQHF.

The chain uses TRBV28 and TRBJ1-4, with TRBD1 as a possible D gene (6 bases). Germline CDR1 reads MDHEN; CDR2 reads SYDVKM. CDR3 size: 14 residues. The germline V and J ends were trimmed by 5 bases and 5 bases, with 12 bases remaining between them. In nucleotides, the CDR3 is TGTGCCAGCAGTAGGGGGGCGCAAAATGAAAAACTGTTTTTT. Its protein is CASSRGAQNEKLFF.

The chain recombines TRBV7-2 with TRBJ2-1; D gene uncertain. Germline CDR1 reads SGHTA; CDR2 reads FQGNSA. V was pared by 5 bases and J by 7 bases, with 12 bases between. The length of the CDR3 is 13 residues. The CDR3 coding sequence is TGTGCCAGCAGCACCCGGACGCGGAATGAGCAGTTCTTC. Its translation is CASSTRTRNEQFF.

This rearrangement joins TRBV5-1 to TRBJ1-3; D remains ambiguous. V shed 4 bases and J shed 3 bases, with 14 bases lying between them. The CDR3 length is 15 residues. The V gene's germline CDR1 is SGHRS and CDR2 YFSETQ. The CDR3 sequence is CASSPDGNYGNTIYF. CDR3 DNA: TGCGCCAGCAGCCCAGACGGGAACTATGGAAACACCATATATTTT. The full variable domain, rest sourced from reference TRBV5-1 and TRBJ1-3, is KAGVTQTPRYLIKTRGQQVTLSCSPISGHRSVSWYQQTPGQGLQFLFEYFSETQRNKGNFPGRFSGRQFSNSRSEMNVSTLELGDSALYLCASSPDGNYGNTIYFGEGSWLTVV.

This sequence joins TRBV19 and TRBJ2-1, with 12 bases fitting TRBD2. Germline CDR1 and CDR2: LNHDA and SQIVND (reference sequence). This CDR3 spans 15 amino acids. V was clipped by 4 bases and J by 2 bases; unmatched bases: 0. DNA of the CDR3: TGTGCCAGTAGTACTAGCGGGAGGGCCTACAATGAGCAGTTCTTC. This sequence encodes CASSTSGRAYNEQFF. Using reference TRBV19 and TRBJ2-1 for the parts outside the CDR3, the full variable domain is DGGITQSPKYLFRKEGQNVTLSCEQNLNHDAMYWYRQDPGQGLRLIYYSQIVNDFQKGDIAEGYSVSREKKESFPLTVTSAQKNPTAFYLCASSTSGRAYNEQFFGPGTRLTVL.

This clonotype was detected a few times. The V gene is TRBV29-1, the J gene TRBJ1-1, with 8 nucleotides matching TRBD1. The CDR3 is 11 residues long. Germline CDR1 reads SQVTM; CDR2 reads ANQGSEA. Trimming removed 6 bases from V and 13 bases from J; junction bases left unmatched: 10. CDR3 DNA sequence: TGCAGCGTCGGAATGGGACAGGTTGTTTTCTTT. Its protein product is CSVGMGQVVFF.

In this sample, this clonotype turned up many times. V usage is TRBV12-3 or TRBV12-4 and J usage is TRBJ2-1; a possible D gene is TRBD2 (6 bases). This CDR3 is built from 15 residues. Trimming removed 3 bases from V and 0 bases from J, with 9 bases in between. The CDR3 loop is CASSLSGSSYNEQFF. The CDR3 DNA reads TGTGCCAGCAGTTTGTCCGGGAGCTCCTACAATGAGCAGTTCTTC.

Only a few counts were recorded for this clonotype. The V call is TRBV15, the J call TRBJ1-6, with TRBD1 as a possible D gene (5 bases). Trimming removed 0 bases from V and 7 bases from J, with 10 bases in between. The CDR3 has 15 amino acids. From germline, CDR1 is LNHNV and CDR2 YYDKDF (reference sequence). As DNA, the CDR3 is TGTGCCACCAGCAGAGATCAGGGTTCGAATTCACCCCTCCACTTT. Translating gives CATSRDQGSNSPLHF.

This clonotype has a count of ten or more. This chain uses TRBV4-1 with TRBJ2-3; TRBD2 matches at 7 bases. Germline CDR1 is MGHRA and CDR2 is YSYEKL. The CDR3 spans 14 residues. V lost 1 base to trimming and J lost 4 bases; unmatched junction nucleotides: 2. The DNA for the CDR3 is TGCGCCAGCAGCCAAGGACTAGCCGCAGATACGCAGTATTTT. The encoded protein is CASSQGLAADTQYF.

V and J are TRBV28 and TRBJ1-5; D possibly corresponds to TRBD1 (6 bases). Germline values: CDR1 MDHEN, CDR2 SYDVKM. This CDR3 region has 16 residues. V was clipped by 3 bases and J by 4 bases, with 16 bases between them. The CDR3 protein is CASSFPGHAPNQPQHF. The CDR3 DNA reads as TGTGCCAGCAGTTTCCCGGGACACGCTCCAAATCAGCCCCAGCATTTT.

In this sample, this clonotype turned up a few times. V is TRBV7-8 and J is TRBJ2-1; possible D gene TRBD2, 5 bases. Germline CDR1 SGHVS, CDR2 FQNEAQ. This CDR3 is built from 15 residues. The V end lost 0 bases, the J end lost 3 bases, and 9 bases lay between the germline ends. For the CDR3, the DNA is TGTGCCAGCAGCTTAGCGGGAGCTCTCTACAATGAGCAGTTCTTC. Its translation is CASSLAGALYNEQFF.

The rearrangement joins TRBV6-2 or TRBV6-3 to TRBJ1-1, with D hard to call. V was shortened by 0 bases and J by 8 bases, with 22 bases between the two germline ends. CDR1 is MNHEY and CDR2 is SVGEGT in the germline V gene. The CDR3 runs 17 residues. The CDR3 region is CASSYSFLREESWEAFF. CDR3 DNA: TGTGCCAGCAGTTACTCGTTTCTTAGGGAGGAAAGCTGGGAAGCTTTCTTT.

This clonotype was detected a few times. The chain links TRBV4-3 to TRBJ2-6; weak D call: TRBD2 (5 bases). The length of the CDR3 is 20 residues. The ends were cut back, 5 bases at V and 0 bases at J, with 23 bases in the middle. CDR1 is LGHNA and CDR2 is YSLEER in the germline V gene. The CDR3 reads CASSTKRIGVLSSGANVLTF. CDR3 nucleotide sequence: TGCGCCAGCAGCACAAAGAGGATCGGGGTCCTAAGCTCTGGGGCCAACGTCCTGACTTTC.

The gene calls are TRBV20-1 and TRBJ2-1; D call uncertain. V lost 1 base and J 0 bases, leaving 10 bases between the germline ends. Germline V CDR1 and CDR2: DFQATT, SNEGSKA (reference sequence). This CDR3 comprises 15 residues. DNA of the CDR3: TGCAGTGCTAGAGGGCCCCCCAGCTCCTACAATGAGCAGTTCTTC. Protein sequence: CSARGPPSSYNEQFF.